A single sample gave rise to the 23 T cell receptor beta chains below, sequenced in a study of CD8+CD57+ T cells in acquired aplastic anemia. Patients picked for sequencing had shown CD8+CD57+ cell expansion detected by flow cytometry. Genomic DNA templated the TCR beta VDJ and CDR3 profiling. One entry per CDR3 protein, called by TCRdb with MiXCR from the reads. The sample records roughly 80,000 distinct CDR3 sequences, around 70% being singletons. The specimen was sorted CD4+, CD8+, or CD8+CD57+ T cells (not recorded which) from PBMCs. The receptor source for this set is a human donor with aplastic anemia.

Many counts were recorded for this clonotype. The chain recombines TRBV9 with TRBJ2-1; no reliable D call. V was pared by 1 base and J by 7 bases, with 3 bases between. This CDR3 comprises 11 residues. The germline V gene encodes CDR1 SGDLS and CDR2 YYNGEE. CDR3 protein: CASSVTNEQFF. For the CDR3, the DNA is TGTGCCAGCAGCGTAACGAATGAGCAGTTCTTC.

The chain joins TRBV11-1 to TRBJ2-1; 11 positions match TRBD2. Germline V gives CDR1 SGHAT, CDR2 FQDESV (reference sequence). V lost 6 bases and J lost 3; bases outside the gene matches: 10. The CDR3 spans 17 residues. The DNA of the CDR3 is TGTGCCAGCAGTGAACAAGGACTAGCGGGTAACTACAATGAGCAGTTCTTC. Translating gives CASSEQGLAGNYNEQFF.

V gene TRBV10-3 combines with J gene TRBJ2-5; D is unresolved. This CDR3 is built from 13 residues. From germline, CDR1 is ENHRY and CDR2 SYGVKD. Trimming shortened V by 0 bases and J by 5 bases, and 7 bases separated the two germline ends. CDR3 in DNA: TGTGCCATCAGTGAGTCCACTTTTGAGACCCAGTACTTC. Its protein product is CAISESTFETQYF.

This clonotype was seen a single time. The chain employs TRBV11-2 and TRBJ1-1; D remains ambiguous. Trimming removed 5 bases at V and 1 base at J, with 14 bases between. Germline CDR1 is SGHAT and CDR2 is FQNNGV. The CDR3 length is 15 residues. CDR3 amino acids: CASSPHKGSNTEAFF. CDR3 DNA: TGTGCCAGCAGCCCGCACAAAGGTTCGAACACTGAAGCTTTCTTT.

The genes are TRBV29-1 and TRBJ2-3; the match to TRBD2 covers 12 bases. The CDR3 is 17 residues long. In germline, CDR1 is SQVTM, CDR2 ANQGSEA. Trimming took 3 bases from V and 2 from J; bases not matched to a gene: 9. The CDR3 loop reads CSVDPGLAGGLTDTQYF. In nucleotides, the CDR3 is TGCAGCGTTGATCCAGGGCTAGCGGGGGGGCTCACAGATACGCAGTATTTT.

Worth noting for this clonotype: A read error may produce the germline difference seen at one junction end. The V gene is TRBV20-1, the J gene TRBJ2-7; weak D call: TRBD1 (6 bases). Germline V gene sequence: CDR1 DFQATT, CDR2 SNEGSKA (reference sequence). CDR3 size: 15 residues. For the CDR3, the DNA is TGCAGTGCTATTTCCACAGGGTTTAACTCCTACGAGCGGTACTTC. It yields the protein CSAISTGFNSYERYF.

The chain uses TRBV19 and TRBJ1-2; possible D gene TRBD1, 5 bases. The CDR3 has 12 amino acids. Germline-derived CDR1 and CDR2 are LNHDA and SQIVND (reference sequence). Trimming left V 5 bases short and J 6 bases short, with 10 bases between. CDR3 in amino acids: CASSYGTDGYTF. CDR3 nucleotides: TGTGCCAGTAGTTACGGGACCGATGGCTACACCTTC.

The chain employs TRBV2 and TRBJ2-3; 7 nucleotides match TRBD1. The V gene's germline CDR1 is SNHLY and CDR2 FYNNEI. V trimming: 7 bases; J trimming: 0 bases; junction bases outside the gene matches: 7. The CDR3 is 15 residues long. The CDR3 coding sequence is TGTGCCAGCACTCAAGGGGGCTTTAGCACAGATACGCAGTATTTT. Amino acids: CASTQGGFSTDTQYF.

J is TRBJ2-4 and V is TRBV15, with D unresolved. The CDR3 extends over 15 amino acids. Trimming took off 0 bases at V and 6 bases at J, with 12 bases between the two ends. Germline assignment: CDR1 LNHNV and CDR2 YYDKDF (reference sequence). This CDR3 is CATSRDRVVTNIQYF. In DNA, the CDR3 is TGTGCCACCAGCAGAGATCGGGTCGTGACAAACATTCAGTACTTC.

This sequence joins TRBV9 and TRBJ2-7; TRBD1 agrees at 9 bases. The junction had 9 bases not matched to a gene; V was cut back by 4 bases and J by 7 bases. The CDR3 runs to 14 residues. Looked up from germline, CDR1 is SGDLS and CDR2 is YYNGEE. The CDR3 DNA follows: TGTGCCAGCAGCTTCGGACAGGGGCGTGGTGAGCAGTACTTC. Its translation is CASSFGQGRGEQYF.

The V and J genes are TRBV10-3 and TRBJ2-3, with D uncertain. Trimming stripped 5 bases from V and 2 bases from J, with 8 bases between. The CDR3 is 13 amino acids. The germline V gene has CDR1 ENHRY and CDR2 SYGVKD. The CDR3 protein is CAISPENTDTQYF. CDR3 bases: TGTGCCATCAGTCCAGAAAACACAGATACGCAGTATTTT.

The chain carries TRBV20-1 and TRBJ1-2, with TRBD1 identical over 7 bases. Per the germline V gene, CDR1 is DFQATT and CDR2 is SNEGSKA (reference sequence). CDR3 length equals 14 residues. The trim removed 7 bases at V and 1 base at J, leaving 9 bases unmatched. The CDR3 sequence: CSVRGQGVNYGYTF. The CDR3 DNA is TGCAGTGTTCGTGGGCAGGGGGTTAACTATGGCTACACCTTC.

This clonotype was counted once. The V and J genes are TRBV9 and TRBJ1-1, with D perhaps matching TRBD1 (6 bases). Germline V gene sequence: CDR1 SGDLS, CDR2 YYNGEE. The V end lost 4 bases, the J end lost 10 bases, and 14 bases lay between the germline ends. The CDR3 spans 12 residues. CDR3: CASSLDVGGAFF. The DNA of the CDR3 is TGTGCCAGCAGCTTAGACGTAGGGGGAGCTTTCTTT.

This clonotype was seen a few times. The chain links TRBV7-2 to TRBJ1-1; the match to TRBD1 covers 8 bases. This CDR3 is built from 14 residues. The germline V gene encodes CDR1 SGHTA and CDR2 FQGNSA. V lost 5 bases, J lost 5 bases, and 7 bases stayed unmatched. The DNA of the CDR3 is TGTGCCAGCAGCCCAGGACAGGGTTGGACTGAAGCTTTCTTT. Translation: CASSPGQGWTEAFF.

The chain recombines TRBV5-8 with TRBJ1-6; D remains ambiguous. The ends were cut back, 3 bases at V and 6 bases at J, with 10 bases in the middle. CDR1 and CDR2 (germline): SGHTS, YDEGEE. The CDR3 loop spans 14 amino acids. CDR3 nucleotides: TGTGCCAGCAGCTGGGAGTTTAGTAATTCACCCCTCCACTTT. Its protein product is CASSWEFSNSPLHF.

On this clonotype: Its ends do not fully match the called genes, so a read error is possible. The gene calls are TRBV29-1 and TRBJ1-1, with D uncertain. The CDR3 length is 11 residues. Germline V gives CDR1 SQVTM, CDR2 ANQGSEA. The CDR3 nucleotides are TGCAGCGTTTATATGAACGCTGAAGCTTTCTTT. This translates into CSVYMNAEAFF.

CDR3 residues: CASSLVDRSGFDEQFF. Here the CDR3 DNA reads TGCGCCAGCAGCTTGGTTGATAGGTCCGGGTTCGATGAGCAGTTCTTC. The chain couples TRBV5-1 to TRBJ2-1, with no clear D. Germline-derived CDR1 and CDR2 are SGHRS and YFSETQ. Trimming cost V 0 bases and J 8 bases, with 18 bases left between them. The CDR3 covers 16 residues.

The CDR3 reads CASSQTGFSSYEQYF. The CDR3 DNA reads as TGTGCCAGCAGTCAGACAGGGTTTAGCTCCTACGAGCAGTACTTC. The V call is TRBV2, the J call TRBJ2-7, with 7 bases that match TRBD1. V lost 5 bases and J lost 0; bases outside the gene matches: 7. Germline loops: CDR1 SNHLY, CDR2 FYNNEI. The CDR3 runs 15 residues.

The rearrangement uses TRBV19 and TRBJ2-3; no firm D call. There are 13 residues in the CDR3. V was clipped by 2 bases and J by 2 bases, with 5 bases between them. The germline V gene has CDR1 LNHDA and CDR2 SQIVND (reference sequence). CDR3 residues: CASSIQDTDTQYF. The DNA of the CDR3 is TGTGCCAGTAGTATACAAGACACAGATACGCAGTATTTT. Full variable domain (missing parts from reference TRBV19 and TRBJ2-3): DGGITQSPKYLFRKEGQNVTLSCEQNLNHDAMYWYRQDPGQGLRLIYYSQIVNDFQKGDIAEGYSVSREKKESFPLTVTSAQKNPTAFYLCASSIQDTDTQYFGPGTRLTVL.

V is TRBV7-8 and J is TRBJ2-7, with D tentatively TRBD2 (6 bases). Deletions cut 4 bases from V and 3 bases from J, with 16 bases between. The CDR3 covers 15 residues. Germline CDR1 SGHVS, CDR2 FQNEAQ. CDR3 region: CASSSRPGAHYEQYF. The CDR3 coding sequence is TGTGCCAGCAGCTCAAGGCCGGGAGCCCACTACGAGCAGTACTTC.

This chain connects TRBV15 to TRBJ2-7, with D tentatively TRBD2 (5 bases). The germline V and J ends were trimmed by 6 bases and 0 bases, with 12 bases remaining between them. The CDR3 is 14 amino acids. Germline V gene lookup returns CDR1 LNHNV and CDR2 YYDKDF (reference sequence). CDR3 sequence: CATRRTGSSYEQYF. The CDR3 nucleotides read TGTGCCACCAGACGGACTGGGAGCTCCTACGAGCAGTACTTC.

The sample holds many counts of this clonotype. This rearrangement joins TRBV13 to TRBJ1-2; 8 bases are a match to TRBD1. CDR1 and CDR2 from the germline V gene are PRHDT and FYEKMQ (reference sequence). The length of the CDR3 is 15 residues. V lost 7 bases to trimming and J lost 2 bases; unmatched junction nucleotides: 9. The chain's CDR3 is CASILTWDRNYGYTF. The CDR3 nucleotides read TGTGCCAGCATCCTCACTTGGGACAGGAACTATGGCTACACCTTC. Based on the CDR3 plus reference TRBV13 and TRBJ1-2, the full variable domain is AAGVIQSPRHLIKEKRETATLKCYPIPRHDTVYWYQQGPGQDPQFLISFYEKMQSDKGSIPDRFSAQQFSDYHSELNMSSLELGDSALYFCASILTWDRNYGYTFGSGTRLTVV.

CDR3 DNA: TGTGCCAGCAGTGAGATGACGGTCTACGAGCAGTACTTC. It translates to CASSEMTVYEQYF. V usage is TRBV2 and J usage is TRBJ2-7; D not certain. Trimming shortened V by 3 bases and J by 3 bases, and 9 bases separated the two germline ends. Per the germline V gene, CDR1 is SNHLY and CDR2 is FYNNEI. This CDR3 comprises 13 residues.